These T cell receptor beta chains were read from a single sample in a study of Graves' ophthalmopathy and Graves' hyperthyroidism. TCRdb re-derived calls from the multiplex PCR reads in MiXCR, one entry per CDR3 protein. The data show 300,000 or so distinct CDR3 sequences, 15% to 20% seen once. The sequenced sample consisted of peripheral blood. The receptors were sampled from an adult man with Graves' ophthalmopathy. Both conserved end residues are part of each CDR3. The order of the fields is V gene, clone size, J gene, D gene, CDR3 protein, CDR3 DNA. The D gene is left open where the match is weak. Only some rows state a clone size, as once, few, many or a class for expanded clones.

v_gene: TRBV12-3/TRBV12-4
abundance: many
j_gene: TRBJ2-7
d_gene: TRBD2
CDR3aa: CASRSGTPEQYF
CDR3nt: TGTGCCAGCAGAAGCGGGACCCCCGAGCAGTACTTC

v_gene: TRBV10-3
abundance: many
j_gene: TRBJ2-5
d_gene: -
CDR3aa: CAIGREYQETQYF
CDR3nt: TGTGCCATCGGACGGGAGTACCAAGAGACCCAGTACTTC

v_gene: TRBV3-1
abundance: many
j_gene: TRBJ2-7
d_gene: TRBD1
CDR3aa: CASSPRGGAYEQYF
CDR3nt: TGTGCCAGCAGCCCCCGAGGGGGCGCCTACGAGCAGTACTTC

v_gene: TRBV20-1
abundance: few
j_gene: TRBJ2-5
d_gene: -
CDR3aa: CSARDGRGGETQYF
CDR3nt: TGCAGTGCTAGAGACGGCCGGGGAGGCGAGACCCAGTACTTC

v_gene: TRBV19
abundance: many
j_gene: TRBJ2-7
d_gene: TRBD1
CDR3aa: CASSSRTGRYEQYF
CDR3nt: TGTGCCAGTAGTTCCCGGACAGGAAGGTACGAGCAGTACTTC

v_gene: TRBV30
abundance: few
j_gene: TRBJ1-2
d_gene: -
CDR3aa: CAWSGGAEYGYTF
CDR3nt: TGTGCCTGGAGCGGGGGCGCAGAGTATGGCTACACCTTC

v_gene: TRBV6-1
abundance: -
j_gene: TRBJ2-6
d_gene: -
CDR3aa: CASSGPSGTGANVLTF
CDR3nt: TGTGCCAGCAGTGGACCTTCAGGGACTGGGGCCAACGTCCTGACTTTC

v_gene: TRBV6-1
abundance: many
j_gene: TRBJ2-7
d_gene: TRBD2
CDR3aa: CASSRAGETYEQYF
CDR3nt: TGTGCCAGCAGCCGGGCGGGAGAGACCTACGAGCAGTACTTC

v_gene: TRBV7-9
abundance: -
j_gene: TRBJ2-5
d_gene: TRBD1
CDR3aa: CASSARIRQGSETQYF
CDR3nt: TGTGCCAGCAGCGCACGAATAAGACAGGGATCCGAGACCCAGTACTTC

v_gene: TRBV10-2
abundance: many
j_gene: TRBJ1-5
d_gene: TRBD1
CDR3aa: CASSETGTARTSNQPQHF
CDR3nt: TGCGCCAGCAGTGAAACCGGGACAGCTCGTACAAGCAATCAGCCCCAGCATTTT

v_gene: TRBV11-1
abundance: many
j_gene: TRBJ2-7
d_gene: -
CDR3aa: CASSSQERPGGSYEQYF
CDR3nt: TGTGCCAGCAGCTCCCAAGAGCGCCCCGGGGGCTCCTACGAGCAGTACTTC

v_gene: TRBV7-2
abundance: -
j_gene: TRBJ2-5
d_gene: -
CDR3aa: CASSLDFPSGTQYF
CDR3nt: TGTGCCAGCAGCTTGGACTTCCCCTCAGGGACCCAGTACTTC

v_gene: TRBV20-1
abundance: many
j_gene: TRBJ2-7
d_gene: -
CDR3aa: CSASYGQDGFYEQYF
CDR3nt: TGCAGTGCTAGTTACGGGCAAGACGGTTTCTACGAGCAGTACTTC

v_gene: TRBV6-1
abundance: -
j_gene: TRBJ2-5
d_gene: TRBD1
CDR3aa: CASMGDRGQYQETQYF
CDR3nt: TGTGCCAGCATGGGGGACAGGGGACAGTACCAAGAGACCCAGTACTTC

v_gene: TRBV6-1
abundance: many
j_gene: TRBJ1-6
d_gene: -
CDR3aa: CASRVTSNSPLHF
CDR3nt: TGTGCCAGCAGGGTGACCAGTAATTCACCCCTCCACTTT

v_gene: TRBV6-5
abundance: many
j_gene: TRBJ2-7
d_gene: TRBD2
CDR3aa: CASSYRLADSSYEQYF
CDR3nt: TGTGCCAGCAGTTACCGACTAGCCGACAGCTCCTACGAGCAGTACTTC

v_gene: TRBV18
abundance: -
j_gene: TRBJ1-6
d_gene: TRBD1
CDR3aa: CASSLTTGEGRSPLHF
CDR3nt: TGTGCCAGCTCACTTACGACAGGGGAGGGAAGGTCACCCCTCCACTTT

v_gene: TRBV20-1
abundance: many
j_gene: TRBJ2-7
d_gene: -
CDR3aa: CSARSRQNYEQYF
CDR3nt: TGCAGTGCTAGATCGAGACAAAACTACGAGCAGTACTTC

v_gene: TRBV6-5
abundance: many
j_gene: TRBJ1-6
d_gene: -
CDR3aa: CASSYSVRGLGTNSPLHF
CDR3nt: TGTGCCAGCAGTTACAGTGTGAGGGGTTTGGGAACTAATTCACCCCTCCACTTT

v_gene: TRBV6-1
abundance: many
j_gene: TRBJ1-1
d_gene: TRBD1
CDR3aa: CASSPTGGAESAFF
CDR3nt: TGTGCCAGCAGTCCGACAGGGGGTGCCGAGTCAGCTTTCTTT

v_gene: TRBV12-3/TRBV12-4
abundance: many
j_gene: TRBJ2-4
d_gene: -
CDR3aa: CASSFWGRSDKNIQYF
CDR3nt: TGTGCCAGCAGTTTTTGGGGGCGGTCCGACAAAAACATTCAGTACTTC

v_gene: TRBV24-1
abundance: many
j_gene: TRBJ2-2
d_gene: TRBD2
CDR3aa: CATSGAGRRNTGELFF
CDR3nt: TGTGCCACCAGTGGCGCCGGGAGGAGGAACACCGGGGAGCTGTTTTTT

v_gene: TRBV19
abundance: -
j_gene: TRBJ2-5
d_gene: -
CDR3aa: CATAGRWARTQYF
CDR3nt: TGTGCCACCGCGGGACGGTGGGCGAGGACCCAGTACTTC

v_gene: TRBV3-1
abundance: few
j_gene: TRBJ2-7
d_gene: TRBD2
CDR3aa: CASSEWTSGSYSYEQYF
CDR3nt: TGTGCCAGCAGCGAATGGACTAGCGGGAGTTACTCCTACGAGCAGTACTTC

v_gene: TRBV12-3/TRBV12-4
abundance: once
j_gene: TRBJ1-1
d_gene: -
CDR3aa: CASSDAQGGFTEAFF
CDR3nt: TGTGCCAGCAGCGACGCACAGGGAGGATTCACTGAAGCTTTCTTT

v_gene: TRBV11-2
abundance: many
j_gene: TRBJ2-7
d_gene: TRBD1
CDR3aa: CASSPHPTGREQYF
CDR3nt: TGTGCCAGCAGCCCCCACCCGACAGGGCGCGAGCAGTACTTC

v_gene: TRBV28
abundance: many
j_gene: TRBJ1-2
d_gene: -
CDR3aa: CASSLIRDRFTF
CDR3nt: TGTGCCAGCAGTTTAATCCGGGACCGATTCACCTTC

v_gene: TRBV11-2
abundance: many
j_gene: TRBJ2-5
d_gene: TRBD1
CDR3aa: CASSPGGGTQETQYF
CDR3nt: TGTGCCAGCAGCCCAGGGGGCGGGACCCAAGAGACCCAGTACTTC

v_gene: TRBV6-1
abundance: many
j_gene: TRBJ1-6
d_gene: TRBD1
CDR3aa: CASSETGGYNSPLHF
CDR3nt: TGTGCCAGCAGTGAGACAGGGGGCTATAATTCACCCCTCCACTTT

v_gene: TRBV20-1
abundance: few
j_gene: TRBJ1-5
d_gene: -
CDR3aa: CSAKAEEQPQHF
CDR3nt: TGCAGTGCCAAGGCGGAGGAACAGCCCCAGCATTTT

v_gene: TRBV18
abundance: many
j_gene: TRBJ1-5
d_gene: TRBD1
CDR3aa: CASSPDRGDGQPQHF
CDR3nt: TGTGCCAGCTCACCCGACAGGGGAGATGGTCAGCCCCAGCATTTT

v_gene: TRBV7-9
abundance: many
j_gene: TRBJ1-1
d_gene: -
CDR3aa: CASSGGENTEAFF
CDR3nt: TGTGCCAGCAGCGGAGGAGAGAACACTGAAGCTTTCTTT

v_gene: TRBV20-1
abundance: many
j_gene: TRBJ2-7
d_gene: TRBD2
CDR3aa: CSAATSGRPYEQYF
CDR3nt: TGCAGTGCTGCGACTAGCGGGAGACCCTACGAGCAGTACTTC

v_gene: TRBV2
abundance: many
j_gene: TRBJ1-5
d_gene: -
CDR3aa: CASSDRNNPPQHF
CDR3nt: TGTGCCAGCAGTGATAGGAACAATCCGCCCCAGCATTTT

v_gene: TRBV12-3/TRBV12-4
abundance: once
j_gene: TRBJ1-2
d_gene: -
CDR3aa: CASSLNDRANYGYTF
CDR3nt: TGTGCCAGCAGTTTAAACGACAGAGCTAACTATGGCTACACCTTC

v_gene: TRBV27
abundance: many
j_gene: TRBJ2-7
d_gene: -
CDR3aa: CASSGMSGGLNF
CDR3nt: TGTGCCAGCAGTGGAATGAGTGGGGGTTTGAACTTC

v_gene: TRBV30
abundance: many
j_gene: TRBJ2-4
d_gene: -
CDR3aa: CAWSVGDSKNIQYF
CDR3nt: TGTGCCTGGAGTGTAGGGGACTCCAAAAACATTCAGTACTTC